The next 17 T cell receptor beta chains were all read from a single sample in a study of T-cell reconstitution after alpha-beta-depleted transplantation in children. For TCRbeta, the library was prepared with unique molecular identifiers. TCRdb itself ran the PCR reads through MiXCR, one entry per CDR3 protein. Of over 400,000 distinct CDR3 sequences listed, around 12% are singletons. The specimen comprised PBMCs from the stem cell graft donor, sampled from the stem cell graft. Receptors originate from a human donor who donated a stem cell graft to a child with combined immunodeficiency.

In its sample, this clonotype was seen many times. The genes are TRBV7-9 and TRBJ2-1; D not certain. CDR3 length: 14 amino acids. Germline-derived CDR1 and CDR2 are SEHNR and FQNEAQ (reference sequence). Trimming removed 4 bases at V and 2 bases at J, with 9 bases between. The CDR3 spells CASSSSLAYNEQFF. DNA of the CDR3: TGTGCCAGCAGCTCCTCCCTCGCCTACAATGAGCAGTTCTTC.

This clonotype showed up just a few times. This chain uses TRBV5-1 with TRBJ2-3; 8 nucleotides line up with TRBD2. The V gene's germline CDR1 is SGHRS and CDR2 YFSETQ. After removal of 2 bases from V and 1 base from J, the junction contained 3 bases not matched to a gene. This CDR3 has 15 residues. CDR3 nucleotide sequence: TGCGCCAGCAGCTTCGAGACTAGCGGCACAGATACGCAGTATTTT. This encodes CASSFETSGTDTQYF.

J is TRBJ1-5 and V is TRBV7-2, with TRBD1 matching 11 bases. The CDR3 has 15 amino acids. The ends lost 3 bases at V and 9 bases at J; junction bases unmatched: 7. Germline CDR1 SGHTA, CDR2 FQGNSA. This CDR3 reads CASSLVGTGGWPQHF. CDR3 coding DNA: TGTGCCAGCAGCTTGGTGGGGACAGGGGGTTGGCCCCAGCATTTT.

CDR3 loop: CASSEGAEYGYTF. CDR3 nucleotide sequence: TGTGCCAGCAGTGAGGGGGCAGAGTATGGCTACACCTTC. This chain links TRBV25-1 with TRBJ1-2; tentatively, D is TRBD1 (6 bases). Deletions cut 3 bases from V and 5 bases from J, with 10 bases between. The CDR3 loop spans 13 amino acids. Germline-derived CDR1 and CDR2 are MGHDK and SYGVNS.

J is TRBJ2-1 and V is TRBV30; 7 bases line up with TRBD2. V shed 8 bases and J 12 bases; nucleotides not matched to a gene: 13. The CDR3 sequence is 12 residues long. Germline CDR1 reads GTSNPN; CDR2 reads SVGIG (reference sequence). CDR3 residues: CAQSASGSPQFF. In DNA, the CDR3 is TGTGCCCAAAGCGCTAGCGGCTCGCCGCAGTTCTTC.

J is TRBJ1-2 and V is TRBV4-3; D may be TRBD1 (6 bases). The CDR3 extends over 15 amino acids. The germline CDR1 and CDR2 sequences are LGHNA and YSLEER. Trimming took 0 bases from V and 4 from J, leaving 12 bases between them. CDR3 residues: CASSQDRRGGYGYTF. For the CDR3, the DNA is TGCGCCAGCAGCCAAGATCGGAGGGGGGGCTATGGCTACACCTTC.

In the case of this clonotype: Relative to the germline gene, one junction end is altered; a read error may explain this. The V call is TRBV5-1, the J call TRBJ2-7, with 7 bases that match TRBD1. CDR1 is SGHRS, CDR2 YFSETQ, per germline. The CDR3 extends over 13 amino acids. This CDR3 is CASSIGTDQIGIF. The CDR3 DNA sequence: TGCGCCAGCAGCATTGGGACAGACCAGATCGGGATCTTC. The variable domain in full, completed from reference TRBV5-1 and TRBJ2-7, reads KAGVTQTPRYLIKTRGQQVTLSCSPISGHRSVSWYQQTPGQGLQFLFEYFSETQRNKGNFPGRFSGRQFSNSRSEMNVSTLELGDSALYLCASSIGTDQIGIFGPGTRLTVT.

This clonotype was counted between two and nine times. The chain uses TRBV24-1 and TRBJ2-1, with 7 positions matching TRBD1. This CDR3 has 15 amino acids. Germline assignment: CDR1 KGHDR and CDR2 SFDVKD. V shed 3 bases, J shed 5 bases, and the junction held 6 bases outside the gene matches. The chain's CDR3 is CATSDPRDRDNEQFF. Here the CDR3 DNA reads TGTGCCACCAGTGATCCCCGGGACAGAGACAATGAGCAGTTCTTC.

This clonotype was counted a few times. The CDR3 coding sequence is TGTGCCAGCAGCTCCGGGGGACAGGAGAATGAGCAGTTCTTC. Translating gives CASSSGGQENEQFF. V gene TRBV5-5 combines with J gene TRBJ2-1; TRBD1 matches 8 bases. The J segment lost 7 bases and the V segment lost 3 bases, leaving 6 bases of the junction unmatched. The germline CDR1 and CDR2 sequences are SGHKS and YYEKEE (reference sequence). The CDR3 length is 14 residues.

The chain combines TRBV14 with TRBJ1-1; 7 nucleotides match TRBD1. Germline assignment: CDR1 SGHDN and CDR2 FVKESK. J gave up 4 bases and V 4 bases, and 12 bases lay outside the gene matches. This CDR3 spans 16 amino acids. CDR3 nucleotide sequence: TGTGCCAGCAGCCTTTGGACAGGTCCCAGCGTCACTGAAGCTTTCTTT. Translating it yields CASSLWTGPSVTEAFF. The full variable domain, rest sourced from reference TRBV14 and TRBJ1-1, is EAGVTQFPSHSVIEKGQTVTLRCDPISGHDNLYWYRRVMGKEIKFLLHFVKESKQDESGMPNNRFLAERTGGTYSTLKVQPAELEDSGVYFCASSLWTGPSVTEAFFGQGTRLTVV.

This clonotype has ten or more counts. This chain uses TRBV5-1 with TRBJ2-3; TRBD2 is a possible D gene (5 bases). Germline V gives CDR1 SGHRS, CDR2 YFSETQ. The CDR3 totals 13 residues. V was cut by 4 bases and J by 3 bases, with 9 bases left in between. The CDR3 DNA sequence: TGCGCCAGCAGCCCGAGGAGGACAGATACGCAGTATTTT. This sequence encodes CASSPRRTDTQYF. Using reference TRBV5-1 and TRBJ2-3 for the parts outside the CDR3, the full variable domain is KAGVTQTPRYLIKTRGQQVTLSCSPISGHRSVSWYQQTPGQGLQFLFEYFSETQRNKGNFPGRFSGRQFSNSRSEMNVSTLELGDSALYLCASSPRRTDTQYFGPGTRLTVL.

In its sample, this clonotype was seen a few times. The V gene is TRBV5-4, the J gene TRBJ1-2; D might be TRBD1 (6 bases). Germline lookup yields CDR1 SGHNT and CDR2 YYREEE (reference sequence). V shed 1 base and J shed 8 bases, with 12 bases lying between them. The CDR3 runs 13 residues. As DNA, the CDR3 is TGTGCCAGCAGCTTGCAGGGGACGGGAGGCTACACCTTC. Amino acid sequence: CASSLQGTGGYTF.

There are a few counts of this clonotype. The chain recombines TRBV5-1 with TRBJ1-1, with D maybe TRBD1 (5 bases). Germline V gene lookup returns CDR1 SGHRS and CDR2 YFSETQ. V gave up 0 bases and J gave up 5 bases, with 14 bases separating them. CDR3 length equals 15 residues. CDR3 residues: CASSLAGGIGTEAFF. In nucleotides, the CDR3 is TGCGCCAGCAGCTTGGCCGGGGGGATAGGAACTGAAGCTTTCTTT.

This clonotype has only a few counts. J is TRBJ2-7 and V is TRBV28; D unclear. V was pared by 3 bases and J by 6 bases, with 12 bases between. Germline V CDR1 and CDR2: MDHEN, SYDVKM. The CDR3 runs to 13 residues. In DNA form, the CDR3 reads TGTGCCAGCAGTTTTCGTGCCGGCGGCGAGCAGTACTTC. Translating gives CASSFRAGGEQYF.

This clonotype was recorded at least ten times. This rearrangement joins TRBV12-3 or TRBV12-4 to TRBJ2-5; TRBD1 or TRBD2 may be the D gene (6 bases each). This CDR3 contains 14 residues. V was cut by 8 bases and J by 2 bases, with 15 bases left in between. CDR3 DNA sequence: TGTGCCAGCGGATTGGGGGGCTTACAAGAGACCCAGTACTTC. Encoded protein: CASGLGGLQETQYF.

In its sample, this clonotype was seen many times. The rearrangement links TRBV5-1 to TRBJ2-3; tentatively, D is TRBD2 (5 bases). V dropped 6 bases and J dropped 2 bases, with 25 bases sitting between them. Germline CDR1 SGHRS, CDR2 YFSETQ. The CDR3 is 18 amino acids. CDR3 amino acids: CASTNAPLVAIITDTQYF. CDR3 in DNA: TGCGCCAGCACTAATGCCCCTCTCGTAGCGATCATCACAGATACGCAGTATTTT.

V gene TRBV3-1 combines with J gene TRBJ2-3, with 8 bases identical to TRBD1. This CDR3 region has 16 residues. With 3 bases clipped from V and 3 bases from J, the junction kept 8 bases outside the gene matches. CDR1 LGHDT and CDR2 YNNKEL come from the germline V gene (reference sequence). DNA for the CDR3: TGTGCCAGCAGCCACCCCGGAGACAGGGGTACAGATACGCAGTATTTT. The encoded protein is CASSHPGDRGTDTQYF.